The rows below give T cell receptor beta chains drawn from one sample of a study of T cell responses to AZD1222 COVID-19 vaccine. Libraries were prepared by immunoSEQ multiplex PCR; TCRdb keeps only in-frame clonotypes and omits some of them. The sample shows some 54,000 clones, around 90% of them seen only once. The source material was peripheral blood, sampled on day 0 of AZD1222 vaccination. The origin of the receptors is an adult in good health. The CDR3 runs from the conserved cysteine through the conserved F or W. A D gene is named only where the DNA matches it firmly. For some rows the clone size is stated as once, few or many, or as a class when expanded; others skip it.

abundance	v_gene	d_gene	j_gene	CDR3nt	CDR3aa
NA	TRBV4-1	TRBD1	TRBJ1-2	TGCGCCAGCAGCCCGGGACAGGGCTATGGCTACACCTTC	CASSPGQGYGYTF
NA	TRBV6-5	TRBD1	TRBJ2-7	TGTGCCAGCAGAGGACAGGGGAACTACGAGCAGTACTTC	CASRGQGNYEQYF
NA	TRBV5-5	NA	TRBJ1-1	TGTGCCAGCAGCTCGCGTGGGCCCACTATGAACACTGAAGCTTTCTTT	CASSSRGPTMNTEAFF
NA	TRBV6-5	TRBD1	TRBJ1-2	TGTGCCAGCAGTTACACGGGACAGGGCGATGGCTACACCTTC	CASSYTGQGDGYTF
once	TRBV9	TRBD2	TRBJ2-1	TGTGCCAGCAGCGTAGTGGCTAGCGGGGTCCTCATGACCTCCTACAATGAGCAGTTCTTC	CASSVVASGVLMTSYNEQFF
NA	TRBV27	TRBD1	TRBJ2-1	TGTGCCAGCAGTTCAACCGGGACAGGGGGTTACAATGAGCAGTTCTTC	CASSSTGTGGYNEQFF
NA	TRBV19	NA	TRBJ1-1	TGTGCCAGTAGTATTCCCGGACCCGGGGGCACTGAAGCTTTCTTT	CASSIPGPGGTEAFF
once	TRBV10-3	NA	TRBJ2-7	TGTGCCATCAGTGAGGTGTCAGGGAGGCAGTACTTC	CAISEVSGRQYF
few	TRBV3-1/TRBV3-2	NA	TRBJ1-5	TGTGCCAGCAGCCAAGATTACCGTAGCAATCAGCCCCAGCATTTT	CASSQDYRSNQPQHF
NA	TRBV18	NA	TRBJ1-1	TGTGCCAGCTCACCACCGGCTGGGGGAGCTTTCTTT	CASSPPAGGAFF
NA	TRBV4-3	TRBD1	TRBJ2-2	TGCGCCAGCAGCCTAGGGACAGGGAACACCGGGGAGCTGTTTTTT	CASSLGTGNTGELFF
NA	TRBV7-9	NA	TRBJ1-4	TGTGCCAGCAGCTTAGCCAGGGCCGAAAAACTGTTTTTT	CASSLARAEKLFF
NA	TRBV4-1	NA	TRBJ2-7	TGCGCCAGCAGCCGTCAGGCCTCCTACGAGCAGTACTTC	CASSRQASYEQYF
NA	TRBV24-1	NA	TRBJ2-7	TGTGCCACCAGTGGGAGTGGCGGGGCCTCCGAGCAGTACTTC	CATSGSGGASEQYF
once	TRBV7-3	NA	TRBJ2-2	TGTGCCAGCAGCTTAGGCTCCAGGTTCGCCGGGGAGCTGTTTTTT	CASSLGSRFAGELFF
NA	TRBV6-1	NA	TRBJ1-6	TGTGCCAGCAGTGAAAGCCCCCAAAGGCGAAGGGGCAATTCACCCCTCCACTTT	CASSESPQRRRGNSPLHF
NA	TRBV3-1/TRBV3-2	NA	TRBJ2-3	TGTGCCAGCAGCCAAGATATGGCAGATACGCAGTATTTT	CASSQDMADTQYF
NA	TRBV3-1/TRBV3-2	NA	TRBJ2-5	TGTGCCAGCAGCCAAGTGGGCAGGGTGGGGGAGACCCAGTACTTC	CASSQVGRVGETQYF
NA	TRBV5-1	NA	TRBJ2-2	TGCGCCAGCAGCTTGGAGGCCGGGGCGGGCACCGGGGAGCTGTTTTTT	CASSLEAGAGTGELFF
NA	TRBV6-1	TRBD1	TRBJ2-3	TGTGCCAGCAGTGATACAGGGGGCACAGATACGCAGTATTTT	CASSDTGGTDTQYF
NA	TRBV12-3/TRBV12-4	NA	TRBJ1-5	TGTGCCAGCAATACTATATCCGGTCAGCCCCAGCATTTT	CASNTISGQPQHF
NA	TRBV5-1	NA	TRBJ2-1	TGCGCCAGCAGCTTGGGCAGCTACAATGAGCAGTTCTTC	CASSLGSYNEQFF
NA	TRBV19	TRBD2	TRBJ2-3	TGTGCCAGTAGTATCGGGGGGGGCATGCTTAAGGGTACGCAGTATTTT	CASSIGGGMLKGTQYF
NA	TRBV6-1	NA	TRBJ1-5	TGTGCCAGCAGTGAATCCCGTTATCAGCCCCAGCATTTT	CASSESRYQPQHF
NA	TRBV10-3	NA	TRBJ1-2	TGTGCCATCAGTCCTACATTAGATGGCTACACCTTC	CAISPTLDGYTF
NA	TRBV28	NA	TRBJ2-2	TGTGCCAGCACTCCCGTCCCGACCTACGGTTCGCCCGGGGAGCTGTTTTTT	CASTPVPTYGSPGELFF
NA	TRBV29-1	NA	TRBJ1-2	TGCAGCGTTGCGGCGGCAGACGGCTACACCTTC	CSVAAADGYTF
NA	TRBV25-1	NA	TRBJ2-3	TGTGCCAGCAGTGATGGTCCCATGACAGATACGCAGTATTTT	CASSDGPMTDTQYF
NA	TRBV7-8	NA	TRBJ1-3	TGTGCCAGCAGCTTTGAATCAGGGCCCGACTCTGGAAACACCATATATTTT	CASSFESGPDSGNTIYF
NA	TRBV6-5	NA	TRBJ2-7	TGTGCCAGCAGTCCTGACGGTTACGAGCAGTACTTC	CASSPDGYEQYF
NA	TRBV28	NA	TRBJ1-6	TGTGCCAGCGGTCCGGGTAATAATTCACCCCTCCACTTT	CASGPGNNSPLHF
NA	TRBV6-5	TRBD1	TRBJ1-2	TGTGCCAGCGGGACAGGGGGATTCTATGGCTACACCTTC	CASGTGGFYGYTF
NA	TRBV5-4	NA	TRBJ1-1	TGTGCCAGCTGGGGACGGACCACTGAAGCTTTCTTT	CASWGRTTEAFF
NA	TRBV6-2/TRBV6-3	TRBD2	TRBJ2-1	TGTGCCAGCAGTACAACCCCGGGACTAGCGGGGTCGCAGTTCTTC	CASSTTPGLAGSQFF
few	TRBV7-9	NA	TRBJ1-2	TGTGCCAGCAGCCAATTAGGGACGAACTATGGCTACACCTTC	CASSQLGTNYGYTF
NA	TRBV28	NA	TRBJ1-1	TGTGCCAGCAGTTTCCAAGGGGTTCCTGAAGCTTTCTTT	CASSFQGVPEAFF
NA	TRBV11-2	NA	TRBJ1-1	TGTGCCAGCAGCTTAGGAGTGACAGCTCGGGGAGGCAAAGCTTTCTTT	CASSLGVTARGGKAFF
NA	TRBV19	TRBD2	TRBJ2-1	TGTGCCAGTAGTCAAGCCCCAGCGGGGGTCTCCTACAATGAGCAGTTCTTC	CASSQAPAGVSYNEQFF
NA	TRBV10-1	TRBD1	TRBJ1-2	TGCGCCAGCAGTCTTGGACAGGGGGACTATGGCTACACCTTC	CASSLGQGDYGYTF
NA	TRBV18	NA	TRBJ2-2	TGTGCCAGCTCACCACAATCAGCCACGAACACCGGGGAGCTGTTTTTT	CASSPQSATNTGELFF
NA	TRBV5-4	NA	TRBJ2-7	TGTGCCAGCAGCAGAGACAGTAAATCCTACGAGCAGTACTTC	CASSRDSKSYEQYF
NA	TRBV10-3	TRBD1	TRBJ2-2	TGTGCCATCAGTGAATGGACAGGCACCGGGGAGCTGTTTTTT	CAISEWTGTGELFF
NA	TRBV12-5	NA	TRBJ2-6	TGTGCTAGTGGCCCCTCGGGGGCCAACGTCCTGACTTTC	CASGPSGANVLTF
few	TRBV27	NA	TRBJ2-2	TGTGCCAGCAGTCTCGGGACCTCGGCGGGGGAGCTGTTTTTT	CASSLGTSAGELFF
NA	TRBV6-5	NA	TRBJ1-2	TGTGCCAGCACTCAACAGCATAACTATGGCTACACCTTC	CASTQQHNYGYTF
once	TRBV5-6	TRBD1	TRBJ1-4	TGTGCCAGCAGCTTGGGGGACAGGAGGAGTGAAAAACTGTTTTTT	CASSLGDRRSEKLFF
NA	TRBV2	NA	TRBJ1-5	TGTGCCAGCAATGCCTACGGCCACGGTGGGATCAATCAGCCCCAGCATTTT	CASNAYGHGGINQPQHF
NA	TRBV4-3	TRBD1	TRBJ2-7	TGCGCCAGCAGCCTTCGACAGGGGGGCCCCTACGAGCAGTACTTC	CASSLRQGGPYEQYF